The following is a T cell receptor beta chain sequence with its context. The antigen is not known. This sample stems from a study of T cell responses to AZD1222 COVID-19 vaccine. Study-level findings and limits: Most donors were white British, females outnumbered males, and clonal diversity was possibly underestimated.

Data came from immunoSEQ multiplex PCR; TCRdb stores just in-frame clones and leaves some out. Among roughly 150,000 clones listed, 90% were seen once. This TCR was recovered from an adult who received the AZD1222 COVID-19 vaccine. Sequencing used peripheral blood, obtained 28 days after the second AZD1222 dose.

CDR3 loop: CASSTTGRDGELFF. The CDR3 bases are TGTGCCAGCAGCACGACAGGGAGGGACGGGGAGCTGTTTTTT. V is TRBV5-5 and J is TRBJ2-2, with D perhaps given as TRBD1 or TRBD2 (7 bases each). This CDR3 is built from 14 residues. Germline CDR1 reads SGHKS; CDR2 reads YYEKEE (reference sequence). Trimming removed 4 bases from V and 7 bases from J, with 14 bases in between.